A single sample gave rise to the 27 T cell receptor beta chains below, sequenced in a study of OX40 agonist ivuxolimab in advanced cancers. Sequencing was performed with immunoSEQ multiplex PCR; in TCRdb, only in-frame clones are kept and a portion is missing. The table lists over 80,000 clones, roughly nine tenths of them singletons. Sample: CD4+ or CD8+ T cells sorted from blood, taken in a trial of the OX40 agonist ivuxolimab. Receptors were obtained from an adult with an advanced solid tumor such as melanoma, head and neck, liver or kidney cancer.

The table lists this clone with a count of one. The rearrangement links TRBV5-4 to TRBJ1-3; no clear D gene. Trimming shortened V by 0 bases and J by 0 bases, and 13 bases separated the two germline ends. CDR3 length equals 17 residues. Germline CDR1 reads SGHNT; CDR2 reads YYREEE (reference sequence). The CDR3: CASSLASHPSSGNTIYF. The DNA for the CDR3 is TGTGCCAGCAGCTTGGCGAGTCATCCATCCTCTGGAAACACCATATATTTT.

The V and J genes are TRBV27 and TRBJ1-1; perhaps TRBD1 as D (6 bases). Germline-derived CDR1 and CDR2 are MNHEY and SMNVEV (reference sequence). CDR3 length equals 15 residues. Trimming removed 6 bases from V and 2 bases from J, with 16 bases in between. In DNA, the CDR3 is TGTGCCAGCAGCCTCCGGGGGGGGCTAAACACTGAAGCTTTCTTT. Amino acids: CASSLRGGLNTEAFF.

The V gene is TRBV19, the J gene TRBJ2-2; D is unclear. The V gene lost 3 bases and the J gene lost 5 bases, with 13 bases spanning the gap. Germline CDR1 is LNHDA and CDR2 is SQIVND (reference sequence). The CDR3 covers 15 residues. The CDR3 here is CASSIGRPITGELFF. CDR3 DNA: TGTGCCAGTAGTATCGGTAGACCGATAACCGGGGAGCTGTTTTTT.

This chain links TRBV5-4 with TRBJ2-6, with 9 nucleotides matching TRBD1. The CDR3 length is 18 residues. Germline CDR1 reads SGHNT; CDR2 reads YYREEE (reference sequence). Trimming cost V 1 base and J 0 bases; bases outside gene matches: 5. CDR3 region: CASSLPGQGSSGANVLTF. In nucleotides, the CDR3 is TGTGCCAGCAGCTTGCCGGGACAGGGAAGCTCTGGGGCCAACGTCCTGACTTTC.

V and J are TRBV25-1 and TRBJ2-2, with D uncertain. The CDR3 runs to 15 residues. The V end lost 2 bases, the J end lost 6 bases, and 13 bases lay between the germline ends. Germline CDR1 is MGHDK and CDR2 is SYGVNS. The chain's CDR3 is CASSETESFSGELFF. The CDR3 region has the DNA TGTGCCAGCAGTGAAACGGAGTCTTTTTCCGGGGAGCTGTTTTTT.

V is TRBV14 and J is TRBJ2-5; D remains unclear. Between the trimmed V and J ends, which lost 4 bases and 5 bases, there was a span of 17 bases. Per the germline V gene, CDR1 is SGHDN and CDR2 is FVKESK. CDR3 length: 15 amino acids. CDR3: CASSPSLPGLETQYF. The CDR3 DNA follows: TGTGCCAGCAGCCCAAGCCTACCAGGTCTGGAGACCCAGTACTTC. Based on the CDR3 plus reference TRBV14 and TRBJ2-5, the full variable domain is EAGVTQFPSHSVIEKGQTVTLRCDPISGHDNLYWYRRVMGKEIKFLLHFVKESKQDESGMPNNRFLAERTGGTYSTLKVQPAELEDSGVYFCASSPSLPGLETQYFGPGTRLLVL.

The chain joins TRBV5-4 to TRBJ2-1; D not resolved. V was shortened by 1 base and J by 6 bases, with 8 bases between the two germline ends. CDR1 and CDR2 (germline): SGHNT, YYREEE (reference sequence). The CDR3 is 13 residues long. The CDR3 nucleotides are TGTGCCAGCAGCTTGTGGACGGTCAATGAGCAGTTCTTC. The encoded protein is CASSLWTVNEQFF.

The rearrangement links TRBV6-5 to TRBJ1-1; TRBD1 aligns across 8 bases. Germline values: CDR1 MNHEY, CDR2 SVGAGI. With 6 bases clipped from V and 1 base from J, the junction kept 1 base outside the gene matches. The CDR3 has 13 amino acids. The CDR3 DNA reads as TGTGCCAGCAGGGGGACAGGGAACACTGAAGCTTTCTTT. It codes for CASRGTGNTEAFF.

The chain couples TRBV6-5 to TRBJ2-2; 7 bases map to TRBD1. The length of the CDR3 is 13 residues. Germline CDR1 is MNHEY and CDR2 is SVGAGI. V lost 5 bases to trimming and J lost 4 bases; unmatched junction nucleotides: 1. The CDR3 DNA follows: TGTGCCAGCAGTAGGGACAGCACCGGGGAGCTGTTTTTT. This gives the protein CASSRDSTGELFF.

This chain links TRBV5-1 with TRBJ2-2; D unclear. The germline V gene encodes CDR1 SGHRS and CDR2 YFSETQ. Trimming removed 2 bases at V and 5 bases at J, with 16 bases between. The CDR3 sequence is 16 residues long. CDR3 loop: CASSLRATATTGELFF. The CDR3 coding sequence is TGCGCCAGCAGCTTAAGGGCGACTGCCACAACCGGGGAGCTGTTTTTT.

This chain links TRBV11-3 with TRBJ1-1; 7 bases agree with TRBD1. The CDR3 contains 15 residues. Germline CDR1 and CDR2: SGHNT and YENEEA. Trimming removed 5 bases from V and 0 bases from J; junction bases left unmatched: 6. The CDR3 is CASSRLTGVNTEAFF. The CDR3 DNA sequence: TGTGCCAGCAGCCGCTTAACAGGGGTGAACACTGAAGCTTTCTTT.

This chain joins TRBV28 and TRBJ2-1; D might be TRBD2 (5 bases). The CDR3 runs to 15 residues. Looked up from germline, CDR1 is MDHEN and CDR2 is SYDVKM. The ends were cut back, 6 bases at V and 1 base at J, with 13 bases in the middle. The CDR3 sequence: CASRLADGSYNEQFF. CDR3 bases: TGTGCCAGCAGGCTAGCCGACGGATCCTACAATGAGCAGTTCTTC.

V and J are TRBV18 and TRBJ2-7; 10 bases line up with TRBD1. The CDR3 spans 18 residues. CDR1 is KGHSH and CDR2 is LQKENI in the germline V gene. V lost 3 bases, J lost 5 bases, and 16 bases stayed unmatched. DNA of the CDR3: TGTGCCAGCTCACCCTCCCCTGGACAGGGGGGGGCTGGACACGAGCAGTACTTC. Its translation is CASSPSPGQGGAGHEQYF.

The chain carries TRBV4-2 and TRBJ2-1; D call uncertain. This CDR3 contains 13 residues. V lost 5 bases to trimming and J lost 1 base, with 6 bases between them. Looked up from germline, CDR1 is LGHNA and CDR2 is YNFKEQ. The CDR3 is CASSSMSYNEQFF. CDR3 bases: TGTGCCAGCAGCTCGATGTCCTACAATGAGCAGTTCTTC.

The chain is built from TRBV6-5 and TRBJ1-1; D call uncertain. The CDR3 runs 13 residues. V was trimmed by 5 bases and J by 11 bases, leaving 18 bases between them. Germline V CDR1 and CDR2: MNHEY, SVGAGI. CDR3 in DNA: TGTGCCAGCAGTGAAGCAAGAACACTGAACGCTTTCTTT. Protein sequence: CASSEARTLNAFF.

A single count supports this clone. The chain employs TRBV10-3 and TRBJ2-5, with D unresolved. The germline CDR1 and CDR2 sequences are ENHRY and SYGVKD. The CDR3 loop spans 14 amino acids. The V gene lost 0 bases and the J gene lost 3 bases, with 8 bases spanning the gap. For the CDR3, the DNA is TGTGCCATCAGTGAGTCACCCCGCAAAGAGACCCAGTACTTC. Amino acid sequence: CAISESPRKETQYF.

This sequence joins TRBV7-9 and TRBJ1-1, with D unresolved. CDR3 length: 15 amino acids. With 2 bases removed from V and 5 bases from J, the gap between germline ends came to 15 bases. CDR1 is SEHNR, CDR2 FQNEAQ, per germline (reference sequence). The CDR3 sequence is CASSLSAVTATEAFF. The CDR3 coding sequence is TGTGCCAGCAGCTTATCCGCCGTAACGGCGACTGAAGCTTTCTTT.

There are a few counts of this clone. The rearrangement joins TRBV27 to TRBJ1-5, with 7 bases identical to TRBD1. The CDR3 loop spans 13 amino acids. Per germline, CDR1 MNHEY and CDR2 SMNVEV (reference sequence). With 6 bases clipped from V and 5 bases from J, the junction kept 4 bases outside the gene matches. CDR3 sequence reads: CASSSDRDQPQHF. The CDR3 region has the DNA TGTGCCAGCAGCTCTGACAGGGATCAGCCCCAGCATTTT.

The chain uses TRBV5-4 and TRBJ2-7; D assignment may be TRBD1 or TRBD2 (7 bases each). Germline loops: CDR1 SGHNT, CDR2 YYREEE (reference sequence). The length of the CDR3 is 16 residues. The V end lost 3 bases, the J end lost 0 bases, and 16 bases lay between the germline ends. DNA for the CDR3: TGTGCCAGCAGCTCAGGGGGGGACGGTCTCTCCTACGAGCAGTACTTC. This sequence encodes CASSSGGDGLSYEQYF.

CDR3 in DNA: TGCGCCAGCAGCAGATATGGGACAGGGGACGGGGAGCTGTTTTTT. As protein: CASSRYGTGDGELFF. This sequence joins TRBV5-1 and TRBJ2-2; the match to TRBD1 covers 10 bases. CDR1 is SGHRS and CDR2 is YFSETQ in the germline V gene. V trimming: 4 bases; J trimming: 7 bases; junction bases outside the gene matches: 7. This CDR3 region has 15 residues.

This clone was counted once. The chain recombines TRBV29-1 with TRBJ2-2; 10 bases align to TRBD1. Germline loops: CDR1 SQVTM, CDR2 ANQGSEA. The ends lost 6 bases at V and 5 bases at J; junction bases unmatched: 9. The CDR3 sequence is 15 residues long. The CDR3 loop reads CSVSTGGGWTGELFF. The CDR3 bases are TGCAGCGTCTCGACAGGGGGCGGTTGGACCGGGGAGCTGTTTTTT.

V gene TRBV5-1 combines with J gene TRBJ2-5; TRBD2 agrees at 7 bases. Germline loops: CDR1 SGHRS, CDR2 YFSETQ. The CDR3 consists of 13 residues. Trimming removed 4 bases from V and 2 bases from J; junction bases left unmatched: 2. CDR3 bases: TGCGCCAGCAGCCGTAGCGGGCAAGAGACCCAGTACTTC. Its translation is CASSRSGQETQYF.

This sequence joins TRBV6-6 and TRBJ2-2; TRBD1 is a possible D gene (6 bases). V lost 10 bases and J lost 7, with 16 bases in between. Germline assignment: CDR1 MNHNY and CDR2 SVGAGI (reference sequence). The CDR3 consists of 13 residues. The CDR3 DNA follows: TGTGCCATTACGACAGGTTTCGTCGGGGAGCTGTTTTTT. Protein: CAITTGFVGELFF.

The chain joins TRBV19 to TRBJ2-2; no reliable D call. The germline V gene has CDR1 LNHDA and CDR2 SQIVND (reference sequence). V was trimmed by 3 bases and J by 1 base, leaving 3 bases between them. This CDR3 has 13 residues. In nucleotides, the CDR3 is TGTGCCAGTAGTATCGGGAACACCGGGGAGCTGTTTTTT. It translates to CASSIGNTGELFF.

The V gene is TRBV28, the J gene TRBJ2-7, with TRBD2 as a possible D gene (6 bases). Germline V gene data show CDR1 as MDHEN and CDR2 as SYDVKM. The CDR3 covers 15 residues. V dropped 5 bases and J dropped 3 bases, with 17 bases sitting between them. As DNA, the CDR3 is TGTGCCAGCAGTGCGAACAGACTAGAGGGCTACGAGCAGTACTTC. Translated: CASSANRLEGYEQYF.

The CDR3 region is CASSKGQGNTGELFF. CDR3 DNA sequence: TGCGCCAGCAGCAAGGGACAGGGGAACACCGGGGAGCTGTTTTTT. J is TRBJ2-2 and V is TRBV4-1; TRBD1 agrees at 9 bases. The germline CDR1 and CDR2 sequences are MGHRA and YSYEKL. This CDR3 has 15 residues. Trimming took 5 bases from V and 1 from J; bases not matched to a gene: 2.

The chain employs TRBV6-5 and TRBJ1-2; D is perhaps TRBD1 (6 bases). In germline, CDR1 is MNHEY, CDR2 SVGAGI. This CDR3 has 13 residues. Trimming left V 3 bases short and J 4 bases short, with 9 bases between. The CDR3 spells CASSYRGGYGYTF. The DNA for the CDR3 is TGTGCCAGCAGTTATAGGGGGGGCTATGGCTACACCTTC.